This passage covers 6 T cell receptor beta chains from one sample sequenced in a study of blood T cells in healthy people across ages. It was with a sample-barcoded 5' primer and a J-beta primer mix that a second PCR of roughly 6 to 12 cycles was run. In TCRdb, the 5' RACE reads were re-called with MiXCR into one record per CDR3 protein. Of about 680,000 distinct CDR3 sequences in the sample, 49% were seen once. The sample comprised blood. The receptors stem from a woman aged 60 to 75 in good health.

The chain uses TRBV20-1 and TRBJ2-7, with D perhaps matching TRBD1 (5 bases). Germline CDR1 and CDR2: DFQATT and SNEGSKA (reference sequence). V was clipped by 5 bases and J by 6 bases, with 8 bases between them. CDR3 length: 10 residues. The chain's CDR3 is CSAYRSEQYF. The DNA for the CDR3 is TGCAGTGCTTACAGGTCCGAGCAGTACTTC.

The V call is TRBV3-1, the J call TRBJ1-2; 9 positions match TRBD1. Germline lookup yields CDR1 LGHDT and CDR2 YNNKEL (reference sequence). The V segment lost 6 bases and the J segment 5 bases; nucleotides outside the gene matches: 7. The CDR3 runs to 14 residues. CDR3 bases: TGTGCCAGCAGTCGGGGACAGGGTGATTATGGCTACACCTTC. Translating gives CASSRGQGDYGYTF.

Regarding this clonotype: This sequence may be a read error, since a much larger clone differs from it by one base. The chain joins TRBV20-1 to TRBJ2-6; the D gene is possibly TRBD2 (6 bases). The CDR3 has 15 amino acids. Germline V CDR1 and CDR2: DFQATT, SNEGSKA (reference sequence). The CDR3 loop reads CSASGRQSGTNVLTF. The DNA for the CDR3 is TGCAGTGCTAGCGGGAGACAGTCTGGGACCAACGTCCTGACTTTC.

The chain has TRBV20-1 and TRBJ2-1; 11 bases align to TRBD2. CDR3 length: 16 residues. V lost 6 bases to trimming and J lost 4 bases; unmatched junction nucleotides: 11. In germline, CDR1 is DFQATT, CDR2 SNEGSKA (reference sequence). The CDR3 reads CSANGLAGPSYNEQFF. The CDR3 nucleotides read TGCAGTGCCAATGGACTAGCGGGCCCCTCTTACAATGAGCAGTTCTTC.

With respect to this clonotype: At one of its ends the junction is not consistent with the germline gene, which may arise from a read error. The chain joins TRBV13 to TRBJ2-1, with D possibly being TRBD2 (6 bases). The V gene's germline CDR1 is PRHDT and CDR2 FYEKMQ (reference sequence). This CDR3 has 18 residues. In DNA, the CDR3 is TGTGCCAGCAGCCTTTCTATTAGCGGAGCTAGCTCCTACAATGAGCAGTTCTTT. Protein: CASSLSISGASSYNEQFF.

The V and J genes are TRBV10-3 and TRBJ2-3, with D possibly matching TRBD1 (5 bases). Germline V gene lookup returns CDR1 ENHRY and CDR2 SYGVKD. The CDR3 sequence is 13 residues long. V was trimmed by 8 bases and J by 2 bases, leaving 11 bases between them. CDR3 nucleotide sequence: TGTGCCATCTCTGGCAGGGACACAGATACGCAGTATTTT. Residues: CAISGRDTDTQYF.